The 25 T cell receptor beta chains below come from one sample, sequenced in a study of post-analysis software for immune sequencing data. The authors incorporated unique molecular identifiers into the TCR beta cDNA libraries. TCRdb re-derived calls from the PCR reads in MiXCR, one entry per CDR3 protein. The sample yields around 400,000 distinct CDR3 sequences, approximately 42% seen once. Their antigen targets remain unknown. Broader study findings: Controls had lower frequencies than patients of 4 or 5 TRBV segments, which included TRBV5-6, TRBV5-1 and TRBV20-1.

Specimen: blood. These TCRs come from a girl aged 2 to 10 with multiple sclerosis.

In this sample, this clonotype turned up a few times. V and J are TRBV7-2 and TRBJ2-1; no clear D. Germline-derived CDR1 and CDR2 are SGHTA and FQGNSA. The CDR3 runs 14 residues. Trimming stripped 1 base from V and 4 bases from J, with 8 bases between. CDR3 sequence reads: CASSLGPGYNEQFF. CDR3 bases: TGTGCCAGCAGCTTAGGTCCCGGATACAATGAGCAGTTCTTC.

The V call is TRBV7-9, the J call TRBJ2-1, with 11 bases aligning to TRBD1. Unmatched junction bases numbered 16, after V lost 5 bases and J lost 10 bases. CDR3 length: 17 amino acids. CDR1 and CDR2 from the germline V gene are SEHNR and FQNEAQ (reference sequence). The CDR3 bases are TGTGCCAGCAGCCCCCAAGACCGGGACAGGGGGTCACGCGAGCAGTTCTTC. Translated: CASSPQDRDRGSREQFF.

The chain uses TRBV5-6 and TRBJ2-7, with D maybe TRBD1 (5 bases). Germline V lookup: CDR1 SGHDT, CDR2 YYEEEE. The CDR3 sequence is 13 residues long. V dropped 2 bases and J dropped 3 bases, with 9 bases sitting between them. CDR3 protein: CASSLGVHYEQYF. CDR3 nucleotide sequence: TGTGCCAGCAGCTTAGGGGTTCACTACGAGCAGTACTTC. The complete variable domain, with remaining parts taken from reference TRBV5-6 and TRBJ2-7, reads DAGVTQSPTHLIKTRGQQVTLRCSPKSGHDTVSWYQQALGQGPQFIFQYYEEEERQRGNFPDRFSGHQFPNYSSELNVNALLLGDSALYLCASSLGVHYEQYFGPGTRLTVT.

The chain couples TRBV7-3 to TRBJ2-5; no firm D call. The CDR3 loop spans 15 amino acids. Germline CDR1 and CDR2: SGHTA and FQGTGA. V lost 2 bases to trimming and J lost 0 bases, with 10 bases between them. CDR3 bases: TGTGCCAGCAGCTTAGACGGCGGCTACCAAGAGACCCAGTACTTC. This encodes CASSLDGGYQETQYF.

This clonotype was recorded a few times. The chain carries TRBV6-2 or TRBV6-3 and TRBJ2-7, with D uncertain. Germline-derived CDR1 and CDR2 are MNHEY and SVGEGT. With 5 bases removed from V and 3 bases from J, the gap between germline ends came to 8 bases. The CDR3 has 12 amino acids. The CDR3 sequence: CASSETVYEQYF. In nucleotides, the CDR3 is TGTGCCAGCAGTGAGACTGTCTACGAGCAGTACTTC.

The chain uses TRBV27 and TRBJ2-1; D may be TRBD1 or TRBD2 (7 bases each). The CDR3 covers 14 residues. CDR1 and CDR2 (germline): MNHEY, SMNVEV (reference sequence). V was clipped by 8 bases and J by 4 bases, with 15 bases between them. This CDR3 reads CASGRGRGYNEQFF. Here the CDR3 DNA reads TGTGCCAGCGGCAGGGGGAGGGGATACAATGAGCAGTTCTTC.

The chain uses TRBV7-3 and TRBJ1-2, with D possibly matching TRBD1 (5 bases). This CDR3 region has 15 residues. Trimming pared 1 base from V and 8 bases from J, leaving 17 bases between. Germline CDR1 and CDR2: SGHTA and FQGTGA. The CDR3 DNA sequence: TGTGCCAGCAGCTTAAATTCCCAGGGCCCCTCGGGCTACACCTTC. This codes for CASSLNSQGPSGYTF.

This clonotype was found many times. The chain recombines TRBV9 with TRBJ2-1, with D possibly matching TRBD1 (6 bases). CDR1 SGDLS and CDR2 YYNGEE come from the germline V gene. V lost 4 bases and J lost 7, with 15 bases in between. CDR3 length: 14 amino acids. CDR3 amino acids: CASSQRAGANEQFF. CDR3 in DNA: TGTGCCAGCAGCCAAAGGGCAGGGGCTAATGAGCAGTTCTTC.

This clonotype was counted between two and nine times. The chain couples TRBV7-9 to TRBJ1-2; possible D gene TRBD1, 6 bases. The CDR3 runs to 16 residues. V was trimmed by 5 bases and J by 8 bases, leaving 24 bases between them. The germline V gene has CDR1 SEHNR and CDR2 FQNEAQ (reference sequence). CDR3 DNA: TGTGCCAGCAGCCAGGCCGTCGCACAGGGAAGAGGAGGCTACACCTTC. It codes for CASSQAVAQGRGGYTF.

The CDR3 protein is CATSAKDWSSYNEQFF. The CDR3 region has the DNA TGTGCCACCAGTGCTAAGGACTGGAGCTCCTACAATGAGCAGTTCTTC. This sequence joins TRBV24-1 and TRBJ2-1, with D possibly being TRBD2 (5 bases). V dropped 5 bases and J dropped 0 bases, with 13 bases sitting between them. The CDR3 runs 16 residues. CDR1 is KGHDR, CDR2 SFDVKD, per germline.

CDR3 in amino acids: CSAGVWGTDTEAFF. CDR3 DNA sequence: TGCAGTGCTGGGGTTTGGGGAACGGACACTGAAGCTTTCTTT. V gene TRBV20-1 combines with J gene TRBJ1-1; D ambiguous. Trimming left V 5 bases short and J 3 bases short, with 16 bases between. The CDR3 is made up of 14 amino acids. Germline values: CDR1 DFQATT, CDR2 SNEGSKA (reference sequence).

The gene calls are TRBV5-1 and TRBJ1-1, with a possible D match to TRBD1 (5 bases). V lost 4 bases and J lost 4, with 17 bases in between. Per the germline V gene, CDR1 is SGHRS and CDR2 is YFSETQ. This CDR3 spans 15 amino acids. The CDR3 DNA is TGCGCCAGCAGCGGAGGGGTTCGGGCGTTCACTGAAGCTTTCTTT. Its protein product is CASSGGVRAFTEAFF.

The rearrangement uses TRBV20-1 and TRBJ2-1, with 9 bases fitting TRBD1. There are 14 residues in the CDR3. Germline values: CDR1 DFQATT, CDR2 SNEGSKA (reference sequence). J gave up 8 bases and V 5 bases, and 10 bases lay outside the gene matches. The CDR3 reads CSAPRDREVYEQFF. The CDR3, as DNA: TGCAGTGCTCCGAGGGACAGGGAAGTCTATGAGCAGTTCTTC.

The chain combines TRBV6-2 or TRBV6-3 with TRBJ2-1; weak D call: TRBD2 (5 bases). Germline V lookup: CDR1 MNHEY, CDR2 SVGEGT. The V and J ends lost 2 bases and 1 base respectively, with 12 bases between them. The CDR3 consists of 16 residues. The chain's CDR3 is CASSYHGSGSYNEQFF. CDR3 bases: TGTGCCAGCAGTTACCACGGAAGCGGTTCCTACAATGAGCAGTTCTTC.

This clonotype was seen only a few times. J is TRBJ2-4 and V is TRBV28; no clear D gene. The tail of the sequence fits TRBJ2-7 better, so the J call may be wrong. CDR1 is MDHEN and CDR2 is SYDVKM in the germline V gene. The CDR3 has 12 residues. The CDR3 spells CASSLLVYEQYF. CDR3 DNA: TGTGCCAGCAGTTTATTAGTATACGAGCAGTACTTC.

The count of this clonotype is one. Given the absence of the conserved phenylalanine or tryptophan at the CDR3 end, a read error is likely. The gene calls are TRBV29-1 and TRBJ1-2; D possibly corresponds to TRBD1 (5 bases). V lost 3 bases, J lost 1 base, and 9 bases lay in between. Germline CDR1 SQVTM, CDR2 ANQGSEA. The CDR3 is 13 residues long. The CDR3: CSVEAGLNYGYTC. As DNA, the CDR3 is TGCAGCGTTGAGGCGGGACTTAACTATGGCTACACCTGC.

This clonotype came up once. This sequence joins TRBV29-1 and TRBJ2-1, with 7 bases aligning to TRBD2. The CDR3 has 13 amino acids. The germline gives CDR1 SQVTM, CDR2 ANQGSEA. The CDR3 DNA sequence: TGCCGGTGGGGGGGAGGCTCCTACAATGAGCAGTTCTTC. Its protein product is CRWGGGSYNEQFF.

This chain uses TRBV6-1 with TRBJ2-1, with D tentatively TRBD2 (6 bases). The V gene lost 6 bases and the J gene lost 7 bases, with 19 bases spanning the gap. The CDR3 is made up of 15 amino acids. Per the germline V gene, CDR1 is MNHNS and CDR2 is SASEGT. The DNA of the CDR3 is TGTGCCAGCAGAACATCTCGGGGGTCGGGGAATGAGCAGTTCTTC. This gives the protein CASRTSRGSGNEQFF.

The CDR3 region has the DNA TGCAGTGCTAGACTGGACTCCTACAATGAGCAGTTCTTC. Translated, it gives CSARLDSYNEQFF. V is TRBV20-1 and J is TRBJ2-1; D gene unclear. This CDR3 region has 13 residues. Germline values: CDR1 DFQATT, CDR2 SNEGSKA (reference sequence). V lost 2 bases, J lost 0 bases, and 5 bases lay in between.

As for this clonotype: At one end the junction does not follow the germline gene, possibly because of a read error. V and J are TRBV6-5 and TRBJ2-7, with 9 bases identical to TRBD1. The J call may be mistaken, given a closer DNA end match to TRBJ2-5. Germline V gene lookup returns CDR1 MNHEY and CDR2 SVGAGI. The CDR3 is 15 residues long. CDR3 bases: TGTGCTAGCAGTTACGGGACAGGGAGAAGGAAGACCCAGTACTTC. As protein: CASSYGTGRRKTQYF.

This clonotype came up a few times. The chain combines TRBV29-1 with TRBJ1-2; possibly TRBD1 for D (5 bases). V lost 4 bases and J 3 bases, leaving 12 bases between the germline ends. This CDR3 spans 13 amino acids. The germline V gene encodes CDR1 SQVTM and CDR2 ANQGSEA. CDR3 DNA sequence: TGCAGCGTTGGTTCGGGGGAGGACTATGGCTACACCTTC. As protein: CSVGSGEDYGYTF.

The J gene is TRBJ2-1, the V gene TRBV11-2, with D tentatively TRBD1 or TRBD2 (5 bases each). Per the germline V gene, CDR1 is SGHAT and CDR2 is FQNNGV. V was pared by 2 bases and J by 4 bases, with 18 bases between. The length of the CDR3 is 17 residues. CDR3 loop: CASSLMLGASRYNEQFF. DNA for the CDR3: TGTGCCAGCAGCTTAATGCTCGGGGCCTCAAGGTACAATGAGCAGTTCTTC.

The CDR3 nucleotides are TGCAGCGTTCCGGGGGACGGTGGCAATCAGCCCCAGCATTTT. Translating gives CSVPGDGGNQPQHF. This chain links TRBV29-1 with TRBJ1-5, with D possibly TRBD1 on 5 matching bases. With 5 bases removed from V and 2 bases from J, the gap between germline ends came to 13 bases. From germline, CDR1 is SQVTM and CDR2 ANQGSEA. There are 14 residues in the CDR3.

This clonotype was seen only a few times. The chain recombines TRBV6-5 with TRBJ2-1; TRBD2 agrees at 10 bases. The germline V gene has CDR1 MNHEY and CDR2 SVGAGI. There are 16 residues in the CDR3. The V segment lost 4 bases and the J segment 5 bases; nucleotides outside the gene matches: 8. The CDR3 DNA reads as TGTGCCAGCAGTTCTCTCACCGGGACTAGCGACAATGAGCAGTTCTTC. Its protein product is CASSSLTGTSDNEQFF.

This clonotype was observed a few times. The rearrangement joins TRBV7-2 to TRBJ2-1, with D tentatively TRBD2 (7 bases). V lost 1 base, J lost 1 base, and 11 bases lay in between. The CDR3 has 16 residues. Germline values: CDR1 SGHTA, CDR2 FQGNSA. The CDR3 region has the DNA TGTGCCAGCAGCTTAGGGCGGGGGCGGTCCTACAATGAGCAGTTCTTC. Translating gives CASSLGRGRSYNEQFF.